This T cell receptor beta chain was sequenced in a study of PD-L1 blockade in urothelial cancer. Study details: Every 3 weeks, patients received intravenous atezolizumab 1,200 mg, beginning 2014. At 6 weeks and at 3 weeks (second dose) after treatment start, blood was analyzed. The study recovered a median of roughly 140,000 T cells per blood sample.

The time point was: pretreatment peripheral blood. PCRs were each spiked with synthetic TCR analog templates. Some clones are missing from TCRdb's copy, which holds only in-frame ones; the method was immunoSEQ multiplex PCR. The sample shows over 75,000 clones, 89% of them seen only once. The origin of this receptor is a woman older than 75 with urothelial cancer. Here the sequenced sample was PBMCs, taken around atezolizumab (anti-PD-L1) treatment.

The CDR3 loop is CASSEIENTEAFF. Written as DNA, the CDR3 is TGTGCCAGTAGTGAAATAGAGAACACTGAAGCTTTCTTT. This chain joins TRBV19 and TRBJ1-1; D not certain. Germline V CDR1 and CDR2: LNHDA, SQIVND (reference sequence). The germline V and J ends were trimmed by 5 bases and 1 base, with 8 bases remaining between them. The CDR3 runs 13 residues.